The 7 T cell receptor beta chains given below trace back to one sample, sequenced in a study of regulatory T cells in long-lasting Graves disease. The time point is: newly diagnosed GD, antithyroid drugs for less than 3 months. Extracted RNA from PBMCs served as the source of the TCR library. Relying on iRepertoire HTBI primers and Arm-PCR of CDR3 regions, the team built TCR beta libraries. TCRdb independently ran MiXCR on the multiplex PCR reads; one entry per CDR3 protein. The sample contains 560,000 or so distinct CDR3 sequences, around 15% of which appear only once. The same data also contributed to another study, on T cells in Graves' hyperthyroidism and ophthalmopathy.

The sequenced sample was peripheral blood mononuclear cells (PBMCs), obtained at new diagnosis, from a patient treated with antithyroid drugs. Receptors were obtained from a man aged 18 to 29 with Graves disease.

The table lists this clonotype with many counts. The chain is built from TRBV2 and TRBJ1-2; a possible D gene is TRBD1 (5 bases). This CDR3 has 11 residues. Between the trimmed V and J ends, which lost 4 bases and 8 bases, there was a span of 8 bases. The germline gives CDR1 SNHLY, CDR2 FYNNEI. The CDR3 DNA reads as TGTGCCAGCAGTGTGGGGGGAGGCTACACCTTC. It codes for CASSVGGGYTF.

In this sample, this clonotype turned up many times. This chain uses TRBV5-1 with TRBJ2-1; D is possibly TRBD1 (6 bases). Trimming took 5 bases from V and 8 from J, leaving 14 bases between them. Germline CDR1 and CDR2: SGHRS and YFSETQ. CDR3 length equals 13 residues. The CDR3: CASRDQGGHEQFF. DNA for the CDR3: TGCGCCAGCAGGGATCAAGGGGGACATGAGCAGTTCTTC.

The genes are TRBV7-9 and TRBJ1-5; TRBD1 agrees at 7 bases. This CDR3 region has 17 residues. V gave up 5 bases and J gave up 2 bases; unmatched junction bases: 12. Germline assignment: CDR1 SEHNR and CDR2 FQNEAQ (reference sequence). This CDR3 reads CASSTTAGQAGNQPQHF. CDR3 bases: TGTGCCAGCAGCACGACCGCCGGACAGGCGGGCAATCAGCCCCAGCATTTT.

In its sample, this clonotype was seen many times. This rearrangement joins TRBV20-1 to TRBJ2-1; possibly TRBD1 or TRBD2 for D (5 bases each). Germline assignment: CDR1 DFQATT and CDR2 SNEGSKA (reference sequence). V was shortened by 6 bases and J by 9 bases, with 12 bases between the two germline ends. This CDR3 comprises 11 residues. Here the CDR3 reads CSAQLGVEQFF. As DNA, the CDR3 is TGCAGTGCCCAACTAGGGGTTGAGCAGTTCTTC.

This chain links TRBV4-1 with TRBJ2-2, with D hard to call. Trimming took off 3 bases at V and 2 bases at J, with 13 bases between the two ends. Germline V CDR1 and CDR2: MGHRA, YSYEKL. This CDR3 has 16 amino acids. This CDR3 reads CASSHPSWRNTGELFF. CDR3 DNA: TGCGCCAGCAGCCACCCAAGTTGGAGAAACACCGGGGAGCTGTTTTTT.

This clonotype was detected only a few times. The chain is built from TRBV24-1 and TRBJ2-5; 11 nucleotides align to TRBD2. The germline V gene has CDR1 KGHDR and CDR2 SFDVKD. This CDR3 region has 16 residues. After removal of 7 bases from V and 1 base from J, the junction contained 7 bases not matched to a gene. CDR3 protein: CATSPGTSGSQETQYF. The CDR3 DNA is TGTGCCACCAGCCCCGGGACTAGCGGATCCCAAGAGACCCAGTACTTC.

The CDR3 is CSAQTSGRSYNEQFF. The CDR3 coding sequence is TGCAGTGCTCAAACTAGCGGGAGATCCTACAATGAGCAGTTCTTC. J is TRBJ2-1 and V is TRBV20-1; 11 positions match TRBD2. The germline V gene has CDR1 DFQATT and CDR2 SNEGSKA (reference sequence). The CDR3 sequence is 15 residues long. The V segment lost 5 bases and the J segment 1 base; nucleotides outside the gene matches: 4.